Listed below are T cell receptor beta chains from one sample, sequenced in a study of identical twins. TCRdb re-derived calls from the 5' RACE reads in MiXCR, one entry per CDR3 protein. The table has about 530,000 distinct CDR3 sequences, about 22% seen once. These same records also appear under a second study, on yellow fever vaccine responses in identical twins.

Sequencing was done on a sample of CD4+ T cells sorted from blood. The source is a woman aged 18-29 years in good health. The CDR3 runs from the conserved cysteine through the conserved F or W. D genes are given only for firm matches. Clone sizes are given selectively: once, few, many, or a class where the clone is expanded.

D	V	size	J	CDR3	DNA
TRBD2	TRBV4-1	.	TRBJ2-7	CASSQDSATSGMYEQYF	TGCGCCAGCAGCCAAGATTCAGCGACTAGCGGGATGTACGAGCAGTACTTC
.	TRBV11-2	.	TRBJ2-1	CASSPLRGEGNEQFF	TGTGCCAGCAGCCCTCTTCGAGGGGAAGGTAATGAGCAGTTCTTC
.	TRBV6-1	.	TRBJ2-7	CASSDRRGISYEQYF	TGTGCCAGCAGCGACAGACGGGGGATTTCCTACGAGCAGTACTTC
.	TRBV28	.	TRBJ1-4	CASSFISRGATNEKLFF	TGTGCCAGCAGTTTCATATCCCGGGGTGCAACTAATGAAAAACTGTTTTTT
TRBD1	TRBV7-8	.	TRBJ1-1	CASSPRTGPEAFF	TGTGCCAGCAGCCCGCGGACAGGGCCTGAAGCTTTCTTT
.	TRBV27	few	TRBJ2-1	CASSLYHSNEQFF	TGTGCCAGCAGTTTATATCATAGCAATGAGCAGTTCTTC
.	TRBV19	.	TRBJ2-1	CASTLGVAPSNEQFF	TGTGCCAGTACCCTCGGGGTAGCGCCCTCGAATGAGCAGTTCTTC
TRBD1	TRBV9	few	TRBJ2-6	CASSEDPGQGMFGANVLTF	TGTGCCAGCAGCGAAGACCCGGGACAGGGAATGTTTGGGGCCAACGTCCTGACTTTC
TRBD2	TRBV20-1	few	TRBJ2-1	CSAVERAGVSYNEQFF	TGCAGTGCTGTAGAAAGAGCGGGAGTCTCCTACAATGAGCAGTTCTTC
TRBD1	TRBV7-8	.	TRBJ1-1	CASSLTGGANTEAFF	TGTGCCAGCAGCCTGACAGGGGGCGCGAACACTGAAGCTTTCTTT
TRBD1	TRBV18	.	TRBJ2-5	CASSLIPGQGEETQYF	TGTGCCAGCTCACTGATACCGGGACAGGGGGAAGAGACCCAGTACTTC
TRBD1	TRBV5-1	.	TRBJ1-1	CASSLNRGRANTEAFF	TGCGCCAGCAGCCTCAACAGGGGGCGAGCGAACACTGAAGCTTTCTTT
TRBD2	TRBV11-2	once	TRBJ2-3	CASSALLADTDTQYF	TGTGCCAGCAGCGCCCTACTAGCGGACACAGATACGCAGTATTTT
.	TRBV28	once	TRBJ2-2	CASRLSGSGNTGELFF	TGTGCCAGCAGGCTCTCGGGGTCAGGGAACACCGGAGAGCTGTTTTTT
TRBD2	TRBV24-1	.	TRBJ2-1	CATSDLSSGGKMDEQFF	TGTGCCACCAGTGATTTGTCATCCGGGGGGAAGATGGATGAGCAGTTCTTC
TRBD2	TRBV12-3/TRBV12-4	few	TRBJ2-4	CASSLAWGLGLGIQYF	TGTGCCAGCAGTTTAGCCTGGGGACTAGGATTAGGCATTCAGTACTTC
.	TRBV7-2	few	TRBJ2-3	CASSPRMQGTDTQYF	TGTGCCAGCAGCCCACGTATGCAGGGAACAGATACGCAGTATTTT
TRBD2	TRBV29-1	few	TRBJ2-3	CSGSGGATDTQYF	TGCAGCGGTAGCGGGGGGGCCACAGATACGCAGTATTTT
.	TRBV7-9	.	TRBJ1-4	CASSPDSLNEKLFF	TGTGCCAGCAGCCCGGACAGTCTTAATGAAAAACTGTTTTTT
TRBD2	TRBV6-6	few	TRBJ2-1	CASTLAGGSRQFF	TGTGCCAGCACCCTAGCGGGAGGATCGAGGCAGTTCTTC
.	TRBV12-3/TRBV12-4	.	TRBJ2-7	CASRFALNEQYF	TGTGCCAGCAGATTCGCCCTCAACGAGCAGTACTTC
.	TRBV5-1	.	TRBJ2-7	CASTLGPGLIPYEQYF	TGCGCCAGCACCTTGGGTCCCGGGCTTATACCCTACGAGCAGTACTTC
.	TRBV5-1	many	TRBJ2-7	CASSLSDSSYEQYF	TGCGCCAGCAGCTTGTCAGACTCCTCCTACGAGCAGTACTTC
.	TRBV10-3	few	TRBJ2-5	CATGQNAETQYF	TGTGCCACCGGACAGAATGCAGAGACCCAGTACTTC
.	TRBV9	few	TRBJ1-6	CASSPDSGRGSPLHF	TGTGCCAGCAGCCCAGATTCGGGCCGGGGCTCACCCCTCCACTTT
.	TRBV6-5	few	TRBJ2-7	CASRNTYEQYF	TGTGCCAGCAGAAACACCTACGAGCAGTACTTC
.	TRBV6-6	.	TRBJ1-1	CASTSRGSEAFF	TGTGCCAGCACCTCAAGGGGCAGTGAAGCTTTCTTT
.	TRBV20-1	few	TRBJ1-1	CSARRAQGNTEAFF	TGCAGTGCCAGAAGGGCGCAGGGGAACACTGAAGCTTTCTTT
.	TRBV7-8	many	TRBJ2-2	CASSLLGGYTGELFF	TGTGCCAGCAGCCTCTTGGGAGGTTACACCGGGGAGCTGTTTTTT
.	TRBV7-9	.	TRBJ1-6	CASSLPTTSSPLHF	TGTGCCAGCAGCTTACCTACAACGAGTTCACCCCTCCACTTT
TRBD1	TRBV24-1	.	TRBJ1-1	CATSEWDSLFTEAFF	TGTGCCACCAGTGAATGGGACAGTCTTTTCACTGAAGCTTTCTTT
.	TRBV20-1	few	TRBJ2-4	CSAREVVVTKNIQYF	TGCAGTGCTAGAGAGGTAGTGGTGACCAAAAACATTCAGTACTTC
.	TRBV6-1	.	TRBJ2-6	CASSVTGGANVLTF	TGTGCCAGCAGTGTAACCGGGGGGGCCAACGTCCTGACTTTC
.	TRBV18	.	TRBJ1-1	CASSHTEGTEAFF	TGTGCCAGCTCCCACACAGAGGGCACTGAAGCTTTCTTT
TRBD2	TRBV5-5	.	TRBJ2-2	CASSLVVTSLTGELFF	TGTGCCAGCAGCTTGGTGGTGACTAGCCTCACCGGGGAGCTGTTTTTT
TRBD2	TRBV20-1	.	TRBJ2-2	CSARHLAGGSHGELFF	TGCAGTGCTAGGCACTTAGCGGGGGGGTCACACGGGGAGCTGTTTTTT
TRBD1	TRBV6-5	few	TRBJ1-1	CASSYSTYRGNTEAFF	TGTGCCAGCAGTTACTCGACTTACAGGGGGAACACTGAAGCTTTCTTT
.	TRBV18	.	TRBJ1-1	CASSPPEAGSMNTEALF	TGTGCCAGCTCACCACCCGAGGCAGGGTCTATGAACACTGAAGCTCTCTTT
TRBD2	TRBV4-2	few	TRBJ2-3	CASSQDIAGGPDTQYF	TGTGCCAGCAGCCAAGATATAGCGGGGGGGCCAGATACGCAGTATTTT
.	TRBV11-2	few	TRBJ2-2	CASSPNTAPKLFF	TGTGCCAGCAGCCCCAATACCGCCCCCAAGCTGTTTTTT
.	TRBV7-3	few	TRBJ2-1	CASSISGGHNEQFF	TGTGCCAGCAGCATCAGCGGTGGACACAATGAGCAGTTCTTC
TRBD2	TRBV5-1	many	TRBJ2-3	CASSTSGHTDTQYF	TGCGCCAGCAGCACTAGCGGGCACACAGATACGCAGTATTTT
.	TRBV20-1	many	TRBJ2-1	CSASLKQGRTYNEQFF	TGCAGTGCTAGCCTTAAACAGGGCAGAACCTACAATGAGCAGTTCTTC
.	TRBV5-1	.	TRBJ2-7	CASSLTNYEQYF	TGCGCCAGCAGCTTGACCAACTACGAGCAGTACTTC
TRBD1	TRBV6-5	few	TRBJ2-7	CASSYLGQARYEQYF	TGTGCCAGCAGTTACCTAGGACAGGCCAGATACGAGCAGTACTTC
TRBD2	TRBV5-4	few	TRBJ2-3	CASSWGLAGRVDTQYF	TGTGCCAGCAGCTGGGGACTAGCGGGGCGGGTAGATACGCAGTATTTT
.	TRBV29-1	few	TRBJ1-2	CSVRKNTGQGYTF	TGCAGCGTTCGGAAAAACACAGGGCAGGGCTACACCTTC
TRBD2	TRBV5-5	.	TRBJ2-1	CASSPKTSGRLNEQFF	TGTGCCAGCAGCCCGAAAACTAGCGGGAGGTTGAATGAGCAGTTCTTC
.	TRBV12-3/TRBV12-4	.	TRBJ2-3	CASSLEGAADTQYF	TGTGCCAGCAGTTTAGAAGGGGCAGCAGATACGCAGTATTTT
.	TRBV6-5	.	TRBJ2-4	CASSSELAKNIQYF	TGTGCCAGCAGTTCAGAGCTAGCCAAAAACATTCAGTACTTC
TRBD1	TRBV27	.	TRBJ2-7	CASSLSHRRTGDYEQYF	TGTGCCAGCAGTTTATCTCATCGGAGGACAGGGGATTACGAGCAGTACTTC
.	TRBV2	.	TRBJ2-2	CASSRAATGELFF	TGTGCCAGCAGTAGGGCAGCCACCGGGGAGCTGTTTTTT
.	TRBV28	.	TRBJ2-7	CASSYPALRGSYSF	TGTGCCAGCAGTTACCCAGCCTTAAGGGGGAGTTACTCATTC
TRBD1	TRBV5-1	.	TRBJ1-6	CASSSGRDSGFRPLHF	TGCGCCAGCAGCTCCGGGAGGGACAGCGGGTTTAGGCCCCTCCACTTT
.	TRBV20-1	.	TRBJ2-3	CSAAEGTDTQYF	TGCAGTGCTGCGGAGGGCACAGATACGCAGTATTTT
TRBD2	TRBV18	few	TRBJ2-7	CASSPWASGSDEQYF	TGTGCCAGCTCACCGTGGGCTAGCGGGAGTGACGAGCAGTACTTC
TRBD2	TRBV11-1	.	TRBJ2-5	CASSHPIWSGRAPQETQYF	TGTGCCAGCAGCCACCCAATTTGGAGCGGGAGGGCCCCCCAAGAGACCCAGTACTTC
.	TRBV5-1	few	TRBJ2-1	CASSLWGDHYNEQFF	TGCGCCAGCAGCTTGTGGGGGGACCACTACAATGAGCAGTTCTTC
TRBD1	TRBV24-1	.	TRBJ1-2	CATGDRVGHGYTF	TGTGCCACCGGAGACAGGGTTGGGCATGGCTACACCTTC